These 10 T cell receptor beta chains share one sample of origin, sequenced in a study of blood T cell repertoires in COVID-19. Profiled with immunoSEQ multiplex PCR; TCRdb holds only in-frame clones, not every one. The data contain tens of thousands of clones, over 70% of them seen just once; the ten biggest clones take up around 10%. Sequencing was performed on peripheral blood. The receptors were gathered from a man aged 45 to 65 with acute or convalescent COVID-19.

In its sample, this clone was seen a few times. This chain uses TRBV9 with TRBJ2-1, with D tentatively TRBD2 (6 bases). V lost 3 bases and J 0 bases, leaving 10 bases between the germline ends. CDR3 size: 15 residues. CDR1 is SGDLS, CDR2 YYNGEE, per germline. The CDR3 spells CASSDDGSSYNEQFF. CDR3 sequence (DNA): TGTGCCAGCAGCGACGACGGGAGCTCCTACAATGAGCAGTTCTTC.

This clone showed up just a few times. The chain uses TRBV10-3 and TRBJ2-1, with TRBD2 identical over 10 bases. The CDR3 has 17 amino acids. CDR1 is ENHRY and CDR2 is SYGVKD in the germline V gene. V dropped 0 bases and J dropped 2; count of bases not matched to a gene: 4. The CDR3 DNA is TGTGCCATCAGTGAGTCTGGGCTAGCGGGAGCCTACAATGAGCAGTTCTTC. Translation: CAISESGLAGAYNEQFF.

This chain joins TRBV20-1 and TRBJ1-5; 10 nucleotides match TRBD1. Germline V CDR1 and CDR2: DFQATT, SNEGSKA (reference sequence). CDR3 size: 15 residues. V gave up 3 bases and J gave up 4 bases; unmatched junction bases: 6. For the CDR3, the DNA is TGCAGTGCTAGTGGACAGGGGGTAGAAAATCAGCCCCAGCATTTT. It yields the protein CSASGQGVENQPQHF.

The chain is built from TRBV4-3 and TRBJ1-1, with D perhaps TRBD1 (5 bases). V shed 1 base and J shed 3 bases, with 9 bases lying between them. CDR3 size: 14 residues. Germline V gene data show CDR1 as LGHNA and CDR2 as YSLEER. DNA for the CDR3: TGCGCCAGCAGCCAAGCAGGGACTGACACTGAAGCTTTCTTT. Translation: CASSQAGTDTEAFF.

The chain recombines TRBV13 with TRBJ2-5, with D unclear. CDR1 is PRHDT, CDR2 FYEKMQ, per germline (reference sequence). V was trimmed by 4 bases and J by 2 bases, leaving 11 bases between them. This CDR3 region has 14 residues. DNA for the CDR3: TGTGCCAGCAGCTCCCGCGACATGCAAGAGACCCAGTACTTC. Protein sequence: CASSSRDMQETQYF.

This sequence joins TRBV11-1 and TRBJ2-5, with TRBD2 as a possible D gene (6 bases). Germline V gene lookup returns CDR1 SGHAT and CDR2 FQDESV (reference sequence). The CDR3 length is 16 residues. V was pared by 0 bases and J by 5 bases, with 16 bases between. CDR3 in amino acids: CASSLARGKGSETQYF. CDR3 DNA: TGTGCCAGCAGCTTAGCGCGGGGAAAGGGGTCTGAGACCCAGTACTTC.

The chain links TRBV25-1 to TRBJ1-6; 8 nucleotides line up with TRBD1. Per germline, CDR1 MGHDK and CDR2 SYGVNS. CDR3 size: 14 residues. V gave up 6 bases and J gave up 6 bases; unmatched junction bases: 4. The chain's CDR3 is CASSPGQANSPLHF. The CDR3 DNA is TGTGCCAGCAGCCCGGGACAGGCTAATTCACCCCTCCACTTT.

The rearrangement uses TRBV18 and TRBJ2-7; tentatively, D is TRBD2 (5 bases). V lost 3 bases and J lost 2, with 11 bases in between. The CDR3 extends over 14 amino acids. Per the germline V gene, CDR1 is KGHSH and CDR2 is LQKENI. The CDR3 nucleotides read TGTGCCAGCTCACCGGACGGGAAGACCTACGAGCAGTACTTC. Translation gives CASSPDGKTYEQYF.

This clone is a singleton in its sample. V gene TRBV28 combines with J gene TRBJ1-2; D call uncertain. The CDR3 spans 13 residues. With 2 bases removed from V and 2 bases from J, the gap between germline ends came to 6 bases. Looked up from germline, CDR1 is MDHEN and CDR2 is SYDVKM. CDR3 coding DNA: TGTGCCAGCAGTTTACAACAGAACTATGGCTACACCTTC. Translating it yields CASSLQQNYGYTF.

This rearrangement joins TRBV7-8 to TRBJ1-5; D remains ambiguous. CDR3 length equals 14 residues. V lost 2 bases and J lost 4, with 9 bases in between. Germline lookup yields CDR1 SGHVS and CDR2 FQNEAQ. CDR3 loop: CASSLMANNQPQHF. CDR3 coding DNA: TGTGCCAGCAGCTTAATGGCAAATAATCAGCCCCAGCATTTT.